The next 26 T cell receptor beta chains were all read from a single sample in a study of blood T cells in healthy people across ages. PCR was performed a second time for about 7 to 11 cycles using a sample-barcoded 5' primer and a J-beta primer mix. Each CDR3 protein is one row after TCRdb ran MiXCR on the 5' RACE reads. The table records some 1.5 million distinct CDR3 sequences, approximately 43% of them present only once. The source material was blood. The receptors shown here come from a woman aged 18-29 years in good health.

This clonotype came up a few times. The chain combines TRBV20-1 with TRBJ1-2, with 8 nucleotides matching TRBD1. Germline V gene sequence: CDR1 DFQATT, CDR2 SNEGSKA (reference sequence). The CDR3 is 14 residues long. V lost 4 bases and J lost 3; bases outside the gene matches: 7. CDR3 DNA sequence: TGCAGTGCTATGGGGGCAGGGGGCGACTATGGCTACACCTTC. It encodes CSAMGAGGDYGYTF.

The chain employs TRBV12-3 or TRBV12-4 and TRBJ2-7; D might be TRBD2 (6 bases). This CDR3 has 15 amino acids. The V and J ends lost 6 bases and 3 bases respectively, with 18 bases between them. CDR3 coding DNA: TGTGCCAGCAGACAGGCTAGCGCTAACCACTACGAGCAGTACTTC. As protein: CASRQASANHYEQYF.

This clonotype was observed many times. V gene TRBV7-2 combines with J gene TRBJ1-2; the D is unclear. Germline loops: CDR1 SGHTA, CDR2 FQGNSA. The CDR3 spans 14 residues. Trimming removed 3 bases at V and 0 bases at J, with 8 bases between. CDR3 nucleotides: TGTGCCAGCAGCTTGATCGGGGCTAACTATGGCTACACCTTC. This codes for CASSLIGANYGYTF.

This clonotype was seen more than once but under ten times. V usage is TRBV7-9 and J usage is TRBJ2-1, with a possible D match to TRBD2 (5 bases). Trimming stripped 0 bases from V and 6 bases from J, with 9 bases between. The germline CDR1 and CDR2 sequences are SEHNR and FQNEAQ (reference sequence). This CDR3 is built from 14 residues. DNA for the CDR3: TGTGCCAGCAGCTTAGCCGGGATTTTCAATGAGCAGTTCTTC. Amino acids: CASSLAGIFNEQFF. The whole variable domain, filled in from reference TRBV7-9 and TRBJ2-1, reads DTGVSQNPRHKITKRGQNVTFRCDPISEHNRLYWYRQTLGQGPEFLTYFQNEAQLEKSRLLSDRFSAERPKGSFSTLEIQRTEQGDSAMYLCASSLAGIFNEQFFGPGTRLTVL.

CDR3 region: CASSPSRAADTQYF. In DNA form, the CDR3 reads TGTGCCAGCAGTCCGTCGAGGGCCGCAGATACGCAGTATTTT. The chain recombines TRBV12-3 or TRBV12-4 with TRBJ2-3; the D gene is possibly TRBD2 (5 bases). There are 14 residues in the CDR3. V lost 5 bases to trimming and J lost 4 bases, with 13 bases between them.

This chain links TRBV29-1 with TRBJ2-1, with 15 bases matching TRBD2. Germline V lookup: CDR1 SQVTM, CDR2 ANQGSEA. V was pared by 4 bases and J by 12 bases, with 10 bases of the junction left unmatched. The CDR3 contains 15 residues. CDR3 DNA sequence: TGCAGCGTTGTCCTGAAGGGACTAGCGGGAGGTAGGCAGTTCTTC. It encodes CSVVLKGLAGGRQFF.

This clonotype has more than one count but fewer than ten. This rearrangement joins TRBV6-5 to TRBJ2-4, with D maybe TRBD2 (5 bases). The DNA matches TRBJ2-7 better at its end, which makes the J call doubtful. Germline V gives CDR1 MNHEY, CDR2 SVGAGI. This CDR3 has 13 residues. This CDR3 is CASSSRTLNEQYF. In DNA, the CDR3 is TGTGCCAGCAGTTCCCGGACTTTGAACGAGCAGTACTTC.

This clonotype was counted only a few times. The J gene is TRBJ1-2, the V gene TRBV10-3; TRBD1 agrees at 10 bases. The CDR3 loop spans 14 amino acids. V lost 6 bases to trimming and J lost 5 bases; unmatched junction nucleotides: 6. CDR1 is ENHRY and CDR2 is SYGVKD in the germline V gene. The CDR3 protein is CAISGTGVWYGYTF. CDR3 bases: TGTGCCATCAGCGGGACAGGGGTGTGGTATGGCTACACCTTC.

The CDR3 protein is CAISARGDQETQYF. The CDR3 DNA reads TGTGCCATCAGTGCCCGGGGGGACCAAGAGACCCAGTACTTC. The chain couples TRBV10-3 to TRBJ2-5; 7 positions agree with TRBD2. V was pared by 4 bases and J by 0 bases, with 2 bases of the junction left unmatched. Germline V gene data show CDR1 as ENHRY and CDR2 as SYGVKD. This CDR3 is built from 14 residues.

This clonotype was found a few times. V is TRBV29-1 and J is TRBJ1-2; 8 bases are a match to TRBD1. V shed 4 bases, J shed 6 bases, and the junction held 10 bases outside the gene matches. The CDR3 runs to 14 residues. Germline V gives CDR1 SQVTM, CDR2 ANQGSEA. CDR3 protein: CSVAYLDRDDGYTF. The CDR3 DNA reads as TGCAGCGTTGCTTATTTGGACAGGGACGATGGCTACACCTTC.

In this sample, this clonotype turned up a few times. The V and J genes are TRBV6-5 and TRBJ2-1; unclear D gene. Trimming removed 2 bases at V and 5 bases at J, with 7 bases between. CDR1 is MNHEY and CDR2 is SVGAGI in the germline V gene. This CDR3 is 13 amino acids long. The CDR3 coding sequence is TGTGCCAGCAGTTACCGGCTGCACAATGAGCAGTTCTTC. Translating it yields CASSYRLHNEQFF.

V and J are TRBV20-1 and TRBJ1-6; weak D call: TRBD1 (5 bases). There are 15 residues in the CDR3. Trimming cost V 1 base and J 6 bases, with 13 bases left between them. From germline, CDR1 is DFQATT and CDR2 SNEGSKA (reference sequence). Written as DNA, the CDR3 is TGCAGTGCTAGAGGCCGTACAGGCGTTAATTCACCCCTCCACTTT. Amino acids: CSARGRTGVNSPLHF.

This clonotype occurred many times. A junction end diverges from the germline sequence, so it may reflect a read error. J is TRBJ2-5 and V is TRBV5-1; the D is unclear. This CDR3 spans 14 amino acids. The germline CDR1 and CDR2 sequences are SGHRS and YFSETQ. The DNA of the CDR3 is TGTGCCAGCAGCTTATTAGGGTACCAAGAGACCCAGTACTTC. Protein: CASSLLGYQETQYF.

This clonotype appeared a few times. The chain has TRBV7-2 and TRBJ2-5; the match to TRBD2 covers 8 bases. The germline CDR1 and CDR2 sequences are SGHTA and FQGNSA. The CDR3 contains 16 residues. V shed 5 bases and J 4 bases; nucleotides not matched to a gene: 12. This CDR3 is CASSPLAGRALETQYF. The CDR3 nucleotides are TGTGCCAGCAGCCCCTTAGCGGGGAGAGCATTAGAGACCCAGTACTTC. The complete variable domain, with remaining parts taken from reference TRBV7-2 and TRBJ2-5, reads GAGVSQSPSNKVTEKGKDVELRCDPISGHTALYWYRQSLGQGLEFLIYFQGNSAPDKSGLPSDRFSAERTGGSVSTLTIQRTQQEDSAVYLCASSPLAGRALETQYFGPGTRLLVL.

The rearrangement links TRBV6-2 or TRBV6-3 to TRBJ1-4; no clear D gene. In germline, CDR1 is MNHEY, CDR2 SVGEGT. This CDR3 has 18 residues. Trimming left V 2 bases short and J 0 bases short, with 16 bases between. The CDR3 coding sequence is TGTGCCAGCAGTTACCGACGGGGTCAGAGTACAACTAATGAAAAACTGTTTTTT. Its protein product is CASSYRRGQSTTNEKLFF.

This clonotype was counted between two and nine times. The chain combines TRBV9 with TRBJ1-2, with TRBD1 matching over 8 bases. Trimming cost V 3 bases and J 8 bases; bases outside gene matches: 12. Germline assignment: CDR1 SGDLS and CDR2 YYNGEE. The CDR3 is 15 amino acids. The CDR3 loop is CASSELGGQEGGYTF. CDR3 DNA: TGTGCCAGCAGCGAGCTGGGGGGACAGGAAGGCGGCTACACCTTC.

DNA for the CDR3: TGTGCCAGCAGTTTCTGGCGGGGGGGCCTCGAGACCCAGTACTTC. Translated, it gives CASSFWRGGLETQYF. The chain carries TRBV12-3 or TRBV12-4 and TRBJ2-5; the match to TRBD2 covers 9 bases. V was clipped by 3 bases and J by 5 bases; unmatched bases: 7. The length of the CDR3 is 15 residues.

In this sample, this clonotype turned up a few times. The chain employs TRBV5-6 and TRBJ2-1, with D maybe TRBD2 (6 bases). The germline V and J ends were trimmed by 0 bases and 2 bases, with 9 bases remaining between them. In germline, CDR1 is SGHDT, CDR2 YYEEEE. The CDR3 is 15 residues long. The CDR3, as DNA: TGTGCCAGCAGCTTGGGTAGCGGCCCCTACAATGAGCAGTTCTTC. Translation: CASSLGSGPYNEQFF.

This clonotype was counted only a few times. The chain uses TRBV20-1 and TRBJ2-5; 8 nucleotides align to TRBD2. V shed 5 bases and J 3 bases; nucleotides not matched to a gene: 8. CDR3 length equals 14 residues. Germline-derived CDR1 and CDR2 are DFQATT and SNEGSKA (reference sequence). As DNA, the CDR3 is TGCAGTGCTCCAACCAGCGGGAGTGAAGAGACCCAGTACTTC. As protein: CSAPTSGSEETQYF.

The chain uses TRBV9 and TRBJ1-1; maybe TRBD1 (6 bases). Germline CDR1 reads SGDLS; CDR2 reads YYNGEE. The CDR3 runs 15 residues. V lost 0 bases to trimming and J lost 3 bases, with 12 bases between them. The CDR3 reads CASSVDQGIYTEAFF. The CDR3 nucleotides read TGTGCCAGCAGCGTAGATCAGGGGATTTACACTGAAGCTTTCTTT.

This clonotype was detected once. The chain's CDR3 is CASSTDSDSQPQHF. For the CDR3, the DNA is TGTGCCAGCAGCACCGACAGTGATTCCCAGCCCCAGCATTTT. V gene TRBV7-9 combines with J gene TRBJ1-5; TRBD1 might be the D (5 bases). V was trimmed by 5 bases and J by 7 bases, leaving 15 bases between them. In germline, CDR1 is SEHNR, CDR2 FQNEAQ (reference sequence). The CDR3 totals 14 residues.

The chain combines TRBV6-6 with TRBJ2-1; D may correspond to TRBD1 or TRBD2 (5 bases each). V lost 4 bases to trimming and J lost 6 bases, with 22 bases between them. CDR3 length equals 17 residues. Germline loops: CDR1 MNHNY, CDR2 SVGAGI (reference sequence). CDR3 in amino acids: CASSSPGNLGPLNEQFF. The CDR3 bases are TGTGCCAGCAGTTCCCCGGGAAATCTGGGACCACTCAATGAGCAGTTCTTC.

CDR3 sequence: CSATMSEAQYF. For the CDR3, the DNA is TGCAGTGCCACCATGTCGGAGGCCCAGTACTTC. The chain carries TRBV20-1 and TRBJ2-7; a weak D match, TRBD2 (5 bases). The CDR3 loop spans 11 amino acids. Trimming pared 6 bases from V and 10 bases from J, leaving 16 bases between. Looked up from germline, CDR1 is DFQATT and CDR2 is SNEGSKA (reference sequence).

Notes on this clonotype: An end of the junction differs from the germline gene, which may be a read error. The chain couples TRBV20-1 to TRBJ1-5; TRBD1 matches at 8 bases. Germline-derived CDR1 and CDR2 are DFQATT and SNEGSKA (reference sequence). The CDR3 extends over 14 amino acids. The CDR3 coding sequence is TGCAGTGCGCCGCCCCCAGGGGGCAACCAGCCCCAGCATTTT. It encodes CSAPPPGGNQPQHF.

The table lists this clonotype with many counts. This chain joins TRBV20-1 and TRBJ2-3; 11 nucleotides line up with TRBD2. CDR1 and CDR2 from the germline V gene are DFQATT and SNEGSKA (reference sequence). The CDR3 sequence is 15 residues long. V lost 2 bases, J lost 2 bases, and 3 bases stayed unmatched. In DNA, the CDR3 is TGCAGTGCTAGAAGGACTAGCGGGTCCACAGATACGCAGTATTTT. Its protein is CSARRTSGSTDTQYF.

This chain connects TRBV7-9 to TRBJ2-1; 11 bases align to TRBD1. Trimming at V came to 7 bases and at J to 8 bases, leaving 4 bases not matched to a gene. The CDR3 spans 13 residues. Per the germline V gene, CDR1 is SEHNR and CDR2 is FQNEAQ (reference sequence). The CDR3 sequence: CASTADRGHEQFF. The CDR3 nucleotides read TGTGCCAGCACCGCGGACAGGGGGCATGAGCAGTTCTTC.